These T cell receptor beta chains were read from a single sample in a study of shared clonotypes between healthy human individuals. TCRdb keeps only in-frame clones here, not all; method: immunoSEQ multiplex PCR. The sample has over 2 million clones; around 96% are singletons. The source material was naive CD8+ T cells sorted from blood. The receptors were sampled from a man between 18 and 35 years old in good health. Each CDR3 is given with its conserved first and last residue. D genes are given only for firm matches. Size is stated for part of the rows, as once, few or many counts, or as a class when the clone is expanded.

v_gene	j_gene	d_gene	abundance	CDR3aa	CDR3nt
TRBV7-2	TRBJ1-3	.	.	CASSLLGTGNTIYF	TGTGCCAGCAGCTTACTAGGTACTGGAAACACCATATATTTT
TRBV7-9	TRBJ2-3	.	.	CASSHAGAGLTDTQYF	TGTGCCAGCAGCCACGCAGGAGCGGGCCTCACAGATACGCAGTATTTT
TRBV29-1	TRBJ2-1	.	.	CSVEAARGSEQFF	TGCAGCGTTGAAGCGGCCAGGGGAAGTGAGCAGTTCTTC
TRBV4-3	TRBJ1-2	TRBD1	.	CASSQDLGQGSFYGYTF	TGCGCCAGCAGCCAAGATTTAGGACAGGGAAGTTTCTATGGCTACACCTTC
TRBV27	TRBJ1-1	.	.	CASSLAGSVTEAFF	TGTGCCAGCAGTTTAGCAGGGTCGGTCACTGAAGCTTTCTTT
TRBV18	TRBJ2-7	.	.	CASSQDDEQYF	TGTGCCAGCTCACAGGATGACGAGCAGTACTTC
TRBV6-5	TRBJ2-5	.	.	CASSYESAGQETQYF	TGTGCCAGCAGTTATGAATCGGCAGGTCAAGAGACCCAGTACTTC
TRBV5-6	TRBJ2-3	TRBD1	.	CASRPTGGSTDTQYF	TGTGCCAGCCGCCCGACAGGGGGAAGCACAGATACGCAGTATTTT
TRBV7-8	TRBJ2-3	.	once	CASSTGLTDTQYF	TGTGCCAGCAGCACCGGACTGACAGATACGCAGTATTTT
TRBV2	TRBJ1-5	.	.	CASSDDPDGVMEPQHF	TGTGCCAGCAGTGACGATCCGGATGGCGTGATGGAGCCCCAGCATTTT
TRBV7-9	TRBJ1-4	.	once	CASSLASDEKLFF	TGTGCCAGCAGCCTAGCATCGGATGAAAAACTGTTTTTT
TRBV5-6	TRBJ1-2	TRBD1	.	CASSPTGGGYGYTF	TGTGCCAGCAGCCCGACAGGGGGCGGCTATGGCTACACCTTC
TRBV14	TRBJ2-7	.	.	CASSPSYVEQYF	TGTGCCAGCAGCCCCAGTTATGTCGAGCAGTACTTC
TRBV7-2	TRBJ2-3	TRBD2	.	CASSQQLAGLSDTQYF	TGTGCCAGCAGCCAGCAGCTAGCGGGACTCTCTGATACGCAGTATTTT
TRBV6-1	TRBJ1-2	TRBD1	.	CASRTGGVGYTF	TGTGCCAGCAGGACAGGGGGCGTTGGCTACACCTTC
TRBV29-1	TRBJ2-1	.	.	CSVAGLLNEQFF	TGCAGCGTTGCGGGTTTGTTAAATGAGCAGTTCTTC
TRBV10-3	TRBJ2-2	TRBD2	.	CAISPLAGGPNTGELFF	TGTGCCATCAGTCCACTAGCGGGGGGCCCGAACACCGGGGAGCTGTTTTTT
TRBV7-9	TRBJ1-5	.	.	CASSLGTENQPQHF	TGTGCCAGCAGCTTAGGGACAGAGAATCAGCCCCAGCATTTT
TRBV15	TRBJ1-1	.	.	CATSRDLSNTEAFF	TGTGCCACCAGCAGAGATTTGTCGAACACTGAAGCTTTCTTT
TRBV29-1	TRBJ2-2	.	.	CSVITYTGELFF	TGCAGCGTTATAACGTACACCGGGGAGCTGTTTTTT
TRBV10-3	TRBJ2-1	TRBD1	.	CAISESVDRGEYNEQFF	TGTGCCATCAGTGAGTCGGTGGACAGGGGGGAATACAATGAGCAGTTCTTC
TRBV27	TRBJ1-5	.	.	CASSSLDANQPQHF	TGTGCCAGCAGTTCTTTGGACGCTAATCAGCCCCAGCATTTT
TRBV19	TRBJ1-1	.	.	CASSWGGVTEAFF	TGTGCCAGTAGTTGGGGGGGAGTAACTGAAGCTTTCTTT
TRBV4-1	TRBJ2-7	.	.	CASSQVRDGYYEQYF	TGCGCCAGCAGCCAAGTAAGGGACGGGTACTACGAGCAGTACTTC
TRBV6-5	TRBJ2-1	TRBD2	.	CASGSGTHEQFF	TGTGCCAGCGGAAGCGGGACCCATGAGCAGTTCTTC
TRBV29-1	TRBJ1-4	.	.	CSVAQGGEKLFF	TGCAGCGTTGCACAGGGTGGCGAAAAACTGTTTTTT
TRBV5-4	TRBJ2-3	.	.	CASSFDSPLTDTQYF	TGTGCCAGCAGTTTCGACAGTCCCCTCACAGATACGCAGTATTTT
TRBV11-2	TRBJ2-4	TRBD2	.	CASSFSGSEGIQYF	TGTGCCAGCAGCTTTAGCGGGAGCGAGGGCATTCAGTACTTC